This T cell receptor beta chain appears in the sequencing data of a study of CD8 T cells in ankylosing spondylitis. One entry per CDR3 protein results from TCRdb running MiXCR on the 5' RACE reads. This table holds 650,000 to 800,000 distinct CDR3 sequences, 15% to 20% found once. The CDR3 has 16 amino acids. On this clonotype itself: The antigen remains undetermined.

Broader study findings: For ankylosing spondylitis blood, a TCR beta motif of seven to nine highly homologous variants appeared characteristic. Within peripheral blood, clones linked to disease were CD8+ and relatively rare.

This sequence joins TRBV21-1 and TRBJ1-3. TRBV21-1 is given as a pseudogene. The sequenced sample was blood, either unsorted or a sorted T cell fraction (not recorded which). This TCR derives from a male donor with ankylosing spondylitis. The CDR3 protein is CASSQPTGDSGNTIYF. The CDR3 DNA is TGTGCCAGCAGCCAGCCGACGGGTGACTCTGGAAACACCATATATTTT.